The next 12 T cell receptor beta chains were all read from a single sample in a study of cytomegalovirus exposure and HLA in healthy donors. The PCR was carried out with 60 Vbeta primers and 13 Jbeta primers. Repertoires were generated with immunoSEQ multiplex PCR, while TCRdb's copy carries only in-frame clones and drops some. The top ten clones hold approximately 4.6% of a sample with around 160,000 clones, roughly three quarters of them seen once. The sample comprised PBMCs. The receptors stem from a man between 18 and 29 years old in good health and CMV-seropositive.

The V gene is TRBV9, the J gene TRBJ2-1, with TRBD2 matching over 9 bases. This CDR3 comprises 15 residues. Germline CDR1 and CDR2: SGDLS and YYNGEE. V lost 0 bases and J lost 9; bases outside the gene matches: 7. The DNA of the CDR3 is TGTGCCAGCAGCGTAGTGGCGGGAGGGCAGGGTGAGCAGTTCTTC. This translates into CASSVVAGGQGEQFF.

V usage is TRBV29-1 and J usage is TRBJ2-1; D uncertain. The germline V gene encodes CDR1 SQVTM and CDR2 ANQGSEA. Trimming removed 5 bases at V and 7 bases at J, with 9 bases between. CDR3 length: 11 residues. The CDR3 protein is CSVRIVNEQFF. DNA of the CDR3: TGCAGCGTTCGAATAGTTAATGAGCAGTTCTTC.

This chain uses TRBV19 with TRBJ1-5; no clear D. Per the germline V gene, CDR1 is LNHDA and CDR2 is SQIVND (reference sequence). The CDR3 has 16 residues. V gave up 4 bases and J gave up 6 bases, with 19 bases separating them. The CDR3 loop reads CASSNQGGDIGQPQHF. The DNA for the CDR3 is TGTGCCAGTAGTAACCAAGGAGGTGATATTGGTCAGCCCCAGCATTTT.

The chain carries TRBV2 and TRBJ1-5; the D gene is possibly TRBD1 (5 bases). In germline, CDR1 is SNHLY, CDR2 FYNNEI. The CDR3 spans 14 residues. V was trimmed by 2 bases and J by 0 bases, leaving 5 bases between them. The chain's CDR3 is CASSETGSNQPQHF. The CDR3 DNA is TGTGCCAGCAGTGAAACAGGTAGCAATCAGCCCCAGCATTTT.

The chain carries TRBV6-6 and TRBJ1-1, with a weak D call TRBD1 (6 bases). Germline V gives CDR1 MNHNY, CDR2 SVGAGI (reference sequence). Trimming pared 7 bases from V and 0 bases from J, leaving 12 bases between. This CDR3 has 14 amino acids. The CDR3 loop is CASTAGQLNTEAFF. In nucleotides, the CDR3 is TGTGCCAGCACCGCCGGACAGCTGAACACTGAAGCTTTCTTT.

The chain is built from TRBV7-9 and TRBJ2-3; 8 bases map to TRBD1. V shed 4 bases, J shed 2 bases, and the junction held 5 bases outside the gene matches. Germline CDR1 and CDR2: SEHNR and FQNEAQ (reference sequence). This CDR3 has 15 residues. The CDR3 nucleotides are TGTGCCAGCAGCTCGTTGGACAGGGACACAGATACGCAGTATTTT. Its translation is CASSSLDRDTDTQYF.

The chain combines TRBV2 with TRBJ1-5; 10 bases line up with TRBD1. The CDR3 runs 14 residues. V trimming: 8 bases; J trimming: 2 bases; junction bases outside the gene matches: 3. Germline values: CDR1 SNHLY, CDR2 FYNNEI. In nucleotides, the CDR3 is TGTGCCAGCTCGGACAGGGGGGGCAATCAGCCCCAGCATTTT. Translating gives CASSDRGGNQPQHF.

The CDR3 reads CASCLGGQSTEAFF. The CDR3 nucleotides are TGTGCCAGCTGTCTGGGGGGGCAGAGTACTGAAGCTTTCTTT. The V call is TRBV11-3, the J call TRBJ1-1; possible D gene TRBD1, 6 bases. This CDR3 is built from 14 residues. Trimming left V 8 bases short and J 5 bases short, with 18 bases between. The germline V gene has CDR1 SGHNT and CDR2 YENEEA.

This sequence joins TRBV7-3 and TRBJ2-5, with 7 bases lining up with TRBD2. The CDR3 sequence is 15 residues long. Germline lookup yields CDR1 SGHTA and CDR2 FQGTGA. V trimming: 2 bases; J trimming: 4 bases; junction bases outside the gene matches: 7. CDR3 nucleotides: TGTGCCAGCAGCTTACGGGGGGTTTTAGGAGAGACCCAGTACTTC. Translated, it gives CASSLRGVLGETQYF.

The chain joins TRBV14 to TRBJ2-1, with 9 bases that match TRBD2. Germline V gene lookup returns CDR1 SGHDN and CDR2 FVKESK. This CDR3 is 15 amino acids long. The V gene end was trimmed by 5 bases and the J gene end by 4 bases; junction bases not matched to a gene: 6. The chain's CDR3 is CASSFSGSLYNEQFF. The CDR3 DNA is TGTGCCAGCAGCTTTAGCGGGAGTTTGTACAATGAGCAGTTCTTC.

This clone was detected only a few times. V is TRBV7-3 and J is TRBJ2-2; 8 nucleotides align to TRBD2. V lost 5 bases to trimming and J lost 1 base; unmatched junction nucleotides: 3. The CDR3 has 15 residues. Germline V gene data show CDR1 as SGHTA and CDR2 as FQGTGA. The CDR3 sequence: CASSKLAGNTGELFF. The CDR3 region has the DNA TGTGCCAGCAGCAAGCTAGCGGGGAACACCGGGGAGCTGTTTTTT.

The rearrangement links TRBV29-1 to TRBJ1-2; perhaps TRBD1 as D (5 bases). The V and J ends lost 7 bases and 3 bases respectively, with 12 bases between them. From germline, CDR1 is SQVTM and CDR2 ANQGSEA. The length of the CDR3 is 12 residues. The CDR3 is CSGVDSDYGYTF. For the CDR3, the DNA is TGCAGCGGAGTAGACAGCGACTATGGCTACACCTTC. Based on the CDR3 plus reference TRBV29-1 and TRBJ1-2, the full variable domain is SAVISQKPSRDICQRGTSLTIQCQVDSQVTMMFWYRQQPGQSLTLIATANQGSEATYESGFVIDKFPISRPNLTFSTLTVSNMSPEDSSIYLCSGVDSDYGYTFGSGTRLTVV.